What follows are 29 T cell receptor beta chains derived from one specimen sequenced in a study of T cells after yellow fever vaccination. TCRdb redid the calling of the 5' RACE reads with MiXCR, one entry per CDR3 protein. The table records 200,000 to 250,000 distinct CDR3 sequences, around 7% of them present only once. Sequences were derived from CD4+ T cells sorted from PBMCs, sampled 15 days after the yellow fever booster vaccination. The receptors originated from a man aged 30-40 years who received the YFV17D yellow fever vaccine.

This clonotype was picked up many times. The chain couples TRBV20-1 to TRBJ2-1; D gene ambiguous. Per germline, CDR1 DFQATT and CDR2 SNEGSKA (reference sequence). V dropped 6 bases and J dropped 6 bases, with 6 bases sitting between them. This CDR3 is 10 amino acids long. CDR3 sequence (DNA): TGCAGTGCGGAGACCAATGAGCAGTTCTTC. Translating gives CSAETNEQFF.

V usage is TRBV12-3 or TRBV12-4 and J usage is TRBJ2-3; D gene uncertain. V lost 8 bases, J lost 3 bases, and 18 bases lay in between. The length of the CDR3 is 15 residues. Here the CDR3 reads CASSPSGRKTDTQYF. CDR3 nucleotide sequence: TGTGCCAGCTCGCCGAGTGGGCGTAAAACAGATACGCAGTATTTT.

Only a few counts were recorded for this clonotype. The chain couples TRBV19 to TRBJ1-1; TRBD1 might be the D (5 bases). CDR3 length equals 12 residues. The ends were cut back, 7 bases at V and 1 base at J, with 7 bases in the middle. Germline V gene data show CDR1 as LNHDA and CDR2 as SQIVND (reference sequence). CDR3 sequence (DNA): TGTGCCAGTACAGACAGGAACACTGAAGCTTTCTTT. Its protein product is CASTDRNTEAFF.

This clonotype was recorded at least ten times. The chain employs TRBV12-3 or TRBV12-4 and TRBJ2-7; D is perhaps TRBD2 (5 bases). This CDR3 spans 13 amino acids. Trimming left V 3 bases short and J 4 bases short, with 10 bases between. The DNA of the CDR3 is TGTGCCAGCAGTTTGGGAGTTCCTTACGAGCAGTACTTC. Amino acids: CASSLGVPYEQYF.

The V call is TRBV18, the J call TRBJ2-1; 9 bases are shared with TRBD2. The CDR3 length is 16 residues. Germline V lookup: CDR1 KGHSH, CDR2 LQKENI. The trim removed 3 bases at V and 7 bases at J, leaving 10 bases unmatched. This CDR3 is CASSPQGTSLGNEQFF. CDR3 coding DNA: TGTGCCAGCTCACCGCAGGGGACTAGCCTAGGGAATGAGCAGTTCTTC.

This clonotype turned up a few times. V is TRBV5-1 and J is TRBJ2-3, with 7 bases aligning to TRBD1. From germline, CDR1 is SGHRS and CDR2 YFSETQ. CDR3 length: 14 amino acids. V dropped 4 bases and J dropped 2; count of bases not matched to a gene: 4. The CDR3 DNA reads TGCGCCAGCAGCACCGGACAGGCCACAGATACGCAGTATTTT. Protein sequence: CASSTGQATDTQYF. The whole variable domain, remainder taken from reference TRBV5-1 and TRBJ2-3, is KAGVTQTPRYLIKTRGQQVTLSCSPISGHRSVSWYQQTPGQGLQFLFEYFSETQRNKGNFPGRFSGRQFSNSRSEMNVSTLELGDSALYLCASSTGQATDTQYFGPGTRLTVL.

The rearrangement joins TRBV5-4 to TRBJ2-3, with D possibly being TRBD2 (5 bases). V dropped 3 bases and J dropped 5 bases, with 13 bases sitting between them. CDR1 is SGHNT, CDR2 YYREEE, per germline (reference sequence). The CDR3 length is 14 residues. The DNA for the CDR3 is TGTGCCAGCAGCTCTCCTTCCGCGGGAGATACGCAGTATTTT. It yields the protein CASSSPSAGDTQYF.

There are many counts of this clonotype. The chain employs TRBV6-6 and TRBJ1-1; no clear D. The CDR3 extends over 13 amino acids. V was shortened by 8 bases and J by 0 bases, with 10 bases between the two germline ends. Germline lookup yields CDR1 MNHNY and CDR2 SVGAGI (reference sequence). The CDR3 DNA is TGTGCCAGCCGCGGGGAGGTGAACACTGAAGCTTTCTTT. Residues: CASRGEVNTEAFF.

This clonotype occurred many times. The V and J genes are TRBV5-1 and TRBJ2-7; D may be TRBD1 or TRBD2 (6 bases each). CDR1 and CDR2 (germline): SGHRS, YFSETQ. V lost 4 bases, J lost 7 bases, and 15 bases lay in between. This CDR3 has 13 residues. The CDR3 DNA follows: TGCGCCAGCAGCAAGAGGGGGGCAGGAGAGCAGTACTTC. Translated, it gives CASSKRGAGEQYF.

This clonotype appeared many times. The V gene is TRBV10-3, the J gene TRBJ2-5; the match to TRBD2 covers 7 bases. CDR1 and CDR2 (germline): ENHRY, SYGVKD. The J segment lost 3 bases and the V segment lost 11 bases, leaving 0 bases of the junction unmatched. The CDR3 is 10 residues long. The CDR3 protein is CAAGEETQYF. In nucleotides, the CDR3 is TGTGCCGCGGGGGAAGAGACCCAGTACTTC.

Ten or more counts support this clonotype. The genes are TRBV3-1 and TRBJ2-1, with D maybe TRBD2 (6 bases). There are 14 residues in the CDR3. CDR1 is LGHDT, CDR2 YNNKEL, per germline (reference sequence). V was pared by 4 bases and J by 5 bases, with 12 bases between. The CDR3 here is CASSRLGGDNEQFF. The CDR3 bases are TGTGCCAGCAGCCGCCTCGGGGGTGACAATGAGCAGTTCTTC.

The V gene is TRBV5-4, the J gene TRBJ2-5; perhaps TRBD2 as D (5 bases). V dropped 1 base and J dropped 3 bases, with 13 bases sitting between them. Germline assignment: CDR1 SGHNT and CDR2 YYREEE (reference sequence). CDR3 length equals 15 residues. The DNA of the CDR3 is TGTGCCAGCAGCTTGCGGCGGGCTGGAGAAGAGACCCAGTACTTC. As protein: CASSLRRAGEETQYF.

This clonotype was seen more than once but under ten times. J is TRBJ1-2 and V is TRBV6-1, with a weak D call TRBD1 (6 bases). Trimming took 0 bases from V and 0 from J, leaving 11 bases between them. This CDR3 has 16 residues. From germline, CDR1 is MNHNS and CDR2 SASEGT. The CDR3 DNA follows: TGTGCCAGCAGTGAAGCCAGGACAGCAACTAACTATGGCTACACCTTC. Protein sequence: CASSEARTATNYGYTF.

This clonotype has only a few counts. V and J are TRBV19 and TRBJ1-2; D is unresolved. Looked up from germline, CDR1 is LNHDA and CDR2 is SQIVND (reference sequence). The V end was cut by 7 bases, the J end by 2 bases, with 11 bases between. The CDR3 extends over 13 amino acids. CDR3 loop: CASTALRNYGYTF. The CDR3, as DNA: TGTGCCAGTACCGCGCTCAGGAACTATGGCTACACCTTC.

A note on this clonotype: It may be a read error: a sequence one base away is much more abundant. The chain uses TRBV5-1 and TRBJ2-1; no reliable D call. This CDR3 has 13 residues. Germline loops: CDR1 SGHRS, CDR2 YFSETQ. In nucleotides, the CDR3 is TGCGCCAGCAGCCCCCGGACCAGCAATGAGAAGTTCTTC. Translating it yields CASSPRTSNEKFF.

This clonotype has ten or more counts. The V gene is TRBV20-1, the J gene TRBJ2-3; TRBD2 matches 12 bases. The ends lost 6 bases at V and 3 bases at J; junction bases unmatched: 4. The CDR3 contains 14 residues. Germline loops: CDR1 DFQATT, CDR2 SNEGSKA (reference sequence). Here the CDR3 DNA reads TGCAGTGCGGCACTAGCGGGAGGAACAGATACGCAGTATTTT. Translating gives CSAALAGGTDTQYF.

The J gene is TRBJ2-3, the V gene TRBV30; a possible D gene is TRBD2 (6 bases). The CDR3 has 12 residues. The V gene's germline CDR1 is GTSNPN and CDR2 SVGIG (reference sequence). Trimming took 3 bases from V and 5 from J, leaving 9 bases between them. The CDR3 DNA sequence: TGTGCCTGGAGGCGGGATGGAGATACGCAGTATTTT. As protein: CAWRRDGDTQYF.

This clonotype was recorded a few times. V is TRBV5-1 and J is TRBJ1-2; D is unclear. V shed 0 bases and J shed 1 base, with 10 bases lying between them. CDR1 is SGHRS and CDR2 is YFSETQ in the germline V gene. This CDR3 spans 15 amino acids. CDR3 amino acids: CASSLAVGINYGYTF. The CDR3 DNA follows: TGCGCCAGCAGCTTGGCTGTAGGAATTAACTATGGCTACACCTTC.

This clonotype was seen only a few times. The genes are TRBV20-1 and TRBJ2-1, with D possibly called TRBD1 or TRBD2 (5 bases each). V was cut by 6 bases and J by 6 bases, with 21 bases left in between. Germline V gene data show CDR1 as DFQATT and CDR2 as SNEGSKA (reference sequence). This CDR3 has 15 residues. The CDR3 spells CSAARGGPDPNEQFF. As DNA, the CDR3 is TGCAGTGCCGCCCGGGGCGGGCCCGATCCCAATGAGCAGTTCTTC.

This clonotype has more than one count but fewer than ten. V gene TRBV5-1 combines with J gene TRBJ1-2; D gene unclear. This CDR3 has 14 residues. Deletions cut 0 bases from V and 2 bases from J, with 8 bases between. Per germline, CDR1 SGHRS and CDR2 YFSETQ. The CDR3 sequence is CASSLVAGNYGYTF. The CDR3 coding sequence is TGCGCCAGCAGCTTGGTAGCGGGCAACTATGGCTACACCTTC.

There are many counts of this clonotype. The CDR3 DNA reads TGTGCCAGCTCAATGGACAGGGCCACTGAAGCTTTCTTT. This translates into CASSMDRATEAFF. The chain combines TRBV18 with TRBJ1-1, with 8 nucleotides matching TRBD1. Germline CDR1 is KGHSH and CDR2 is LQKENI. The CDR3 spans 13 residues. Trimming at V came to 5 bases and at J to 4 bases, leaving 3 bases not matched to a gene.

The V call is TRBV25-1, the J call TRBJ2-7; 15 positions agree with TRBD2. The CDR3 contains 15 residues. The junction had 8 bases not matched to a gene; V was cut back by 5 bases and J by 9 bases. The germline gives CDR1 MGHDK, CDR2 SYGVNS. This chain's CDR3 is CASSFGTSGGSGQYF. The CDR3 DNA reads as TGTGCCAGCAGTTTCGGGACTAGCGGGGGGTCCGGGCAGTACTTC.

This clonotype appeared many times. The rearrangement links TRBV7-9 to TRBJ2-3; no definite D call. The germline V and J ends were trimmed by 4 bases and 1 base, with 30 bases remaining between them. The germline CDR1 and CDR2 sequences are SEHNR and FQNEAQ (reference sequence). The CDR3 totals 21 residues. CDR3 nucleotide sequence: TGTGCCAGCAGCTCCCTTTTGTCAGGATTGGGCATTCGTAGTCGCACAGATACGCAGTATTTT. This encodes CASSSLLSGLGIRSRTDTQYF.

This clonotype was detected only a few times. One end of the junction does not line up with germline, which may come from a read error. The CDR3 DNA reads TGTGCCAGCAACCAAGGGGGTTTGGGGGCCGCACCAGATTTT. It yields the protein CASNQGGLGAAPDF. The V and J genes are TRBV28 and TRBJ2-3; the D gene is possibly TRBD1 (6 bases). Germline V gene data show CDR1 as MDHEN and CDR2 as SYDVKM. The CDR3 totals 14 residues. Based on the CDR3 plus reference TRBV28 and TRBJ2-3, the full variable domain is DVKVTQSSRYLVKRTGEKVFLECVQDMDHENMFWYRQDPGLGLRLIYFSYDVKMKEKGDIPEGYSVSREKKERFSLILESASTNQTSMYLCASNQGGLGAAPDFGPGTRLTVL.

The genes are TRBV11-2 and TRBJ2-2; 7 positions agree with TRBD2. The CDR3 length is 18 residues. CDR1 is SGHAT and CDR2 is FQNNGV in the germline V gene. V shed 5 bases and J 1 base; nucleotides not matched to a gene: 13. In DNA form, the CDR3 reads TGTGCCAGCAGCCCTAGTCGGGTGCGGGGGTTGAACACCGGGGAGCTGTTTTTT. Translation gives CASSPSRVRGLNTGELFF. Variable domain in full (rest from reference TRBV11-2 and TRBJ2-2): EAGVAQSPRYKIIEKRQSVAFWCNPISGHATLYWYQQILGQGPKLLIQFQNNGVVDDSQLPKDRFSAERLKGVDSTLKIQPAKLEDSAVYLCASSPSRVRGLNTGELFFGEGSRLTVL.

There are many counts of this clonotype. The chain's CDR3 is CSVGGLAGSTDTQYF. CDR3 nucleotides: TGCAGCGTTGGCGGACTAGCGGGGAGCACAGATACGCAGTATTTT. The J gene is TRBJ2-3, the V gene TRBV29-1; 12 nucleotides agree with TRBD2. The germline gives CDR1 SQVTM, CDR2 ANQGSEA. After removal of 4 bases from V and 0 bases from J, the junction contained 2 bases not matched to a gene. The CDR3 spans 15 residues.

The chain has TRBV18 and TRBJ2-1, with 9 nucleotides matching TRBD2. The germline CDR1 and CDR2 sequences are KGHSH and LQKENI. The CDR3 loop spans 16 amino acids. With 2 bases clipped from V and 8 bases from J, the junction kept 10 bases outside the gene matches. The CDR3: CASSPRTAGGFDEQFF. In nucleotides, the CDR3 is TGTGCCAGCTCACCAAGGACTGCGGGAGGGTTCGATGAGCAGTTCTTC. Combining the CDR3 with reference TRBV18 and TRBJ2-1 gives the whole variable domain NAGVMQNPRHLVRRRGQEARLRCSPMKGHSHVYWYRQLPEEGLKFMVYLQKENIIDESGMPKERFSAEFPKEGPSILRIQQVVRGDSAAYFCASSPRTAGGFDEQFFGPGTRLTVL.

The chain carries TRBV24-1 and TRBJ1-2; D perhaps matches TRBD1 (5 bases). The CDR3 covers 16 residues. CDR1 and CDR2 from the germline V gene are KGHDR and SFDVKD. V was trimmed by 5 bases and J by 2 bases, leaving 17 bases between them. DNA of the CDR3: TGTGCCACCAGTGCCCGGCCGGGACGGGGGAACTATGGCTACACCTTC. This translates into CATSARPGRGNYGYTF.

This sequence joins TRBV5-1 and TRBJ1-4; 8 bases match TRBD1. This CDR3 comprises 14 residues. V lost 0 bases, J lost 8 bases, and 3 bases stayed unmatched. Germline V gene data show CDR1 as SGHRS and CDR2 as YFSETQ. CDR3 coding DNA: TGCGCCAGCAGCTTGGGACAGGGGAAAGAAAAACTGTTTTTT. Its translation: CASSLGQGKEKLFF.